Reported below is one T cell receptor (beta chain). The entry originates in a study of blood T cell repertoires in COVID-19. The wider study: Each recovered donor of Cohort 3 presented with two negative PCRs, clearance, or symptom resolution. The analysed material was cDNA or gDNA that came from T cells, B-cell-depleted T cells, or PBMCs.

Clones were sequenced by immunoSEQ multiplex PCR, and TCRdb holds only the in-frame ones, with some missing. The profile shows some 180,000 clones, about 80% of them singletons. Assignments of participants to cohorts depended upon their own reported clinical history. CDR3 size: 13 residues. Trimming removed 3 bases from V and 4 bases from J, with 10 bases in between. Germline V gives CDR1 SGHKS, CDR2 YYEKEE (reference sequence). Source material: PBMCs or T cells enriched from blood (not recorded which). The clonotype was recovered from a woman in her seventies in a cohort exposed to, infected with or recovered from COVID-19 (not recorded which). V is TRBV5-5 and J is TRBJ2-5, with a possible D match to TRBD1 (5 bases). The CDR3 DNA sequence: TGTGCCAGCAGCTCGCCAAGGGGAGAGACCCAGTACTTC. It specifies CASSSPRGETQYF.